The source of this T cell receptor beta chain is a study of CD8 T cells in ankylosing spondylitis. Study-wide points: One TCR beta motif, made up of about 8 highly homologous variants, appeared characteristic of ankylosing spondylitis blood. Reportedly, disease-linked clones are significantly enriched in ankylosing spondylitis patients' matched synovial fluid.

This clonotype was recorded at least ten times. Its antigen is still unknown. Libraries for TCR beta were made by quantitative 5'-RACE with molecular barcodes. From the 5' RACE reads, TCRdb called clonotypes with MiXCR, one entry per CDR3 protein. The sample lists approximately 260,000 distinct CDR3 sequences, around 7.8% seen once, with 6.8% in the top ten. The CDR3 runs to 15 residues. The ends lost 2 bases at V and 3 bases at J; junction bases unmatched: 3. Per germline, CDR1 SGHDT and CDR2 YYEEEE. The source material was blood, either unsorted or a sorted T cell fraction (not recorded which). The genes are TRBV5-6 and TRBJ1-5; TRBD1 matches 9 bases. The sequence was obtained from a male donor with ankylosing spondylitis or in good health (not recorded which). The CDR3 region has the DNA TGTGCCAGCAGCTTCTGGACAGGGGACAATCAGCCCCAGCATTTT. Translation gives CASSFWTGDNQPQHF.